These 19 T cell receptor beta chains came from one sample sequenced in a study of T cell responses to AZD1222 COVID-19 vaccine. Some clones are missing from TCRdb's copy, which holds only in-frame ones; the method was immunoSEQ multiplex PCR. The sample shows about 130,000 clones, 88% of them seen only once. Sample: peripheral blood, taken on day 0 of MenACWY control vaccination. All receptors derive from an adult in good health.

The chain has TRBV6-5 and TRBJ2-5; the D gene is possibly TRBD2 (5 bases). This CDR3 is 11 amino acids long. Germline CDR1 is MNHEY and CDR2 is SVGAGI. The V end lost 4 bases, the J end lost 5 bases, and 5 bases lay between the germline ends. The CDR3 sequence is CASSSGETQYF. The CDR3 DNA follows: TGTGCCAGCAGTTCGGGGGAGACCCAGTACTTC.

This CDR3 is CASSPSTPGKNEQFF. The DNA for the CDR3 is TGCGCCAGCAGCCCCTCGACTCCCGGGAAAAATGAGCAGTTCTTC. The chain joins TRBV5-1 to TRBJ2-1; weak D call: TRBD2 (5 bases). This CDR3 region has 15 residues. Germline values: CDR1 SGHRS, CDR2 YFSETQ. The V gene lost 4 bases and the J gene lost 7 bases, with 18 bases spanning the gap.

The chain uses TRBV6-5 and TRBJ2-1, with a tentative D call TRBD1 (7 bases). With 0 bases removed from V and 7 bases from J, the gap between germline ends came to 16 bases. The germline V gene encodes CDR1 MNHEY and CDR2 SVGAGI. This CDR3 comprises 16 residues. In nucleotides, the CDR3 is TGTGCCAGCAGTTACTCGAGGCAGGGGGGAGGAAATGAGCAGTTCTTC. Protein product: CASSYSRQGGGNEQFF.

This chain links TRBV18 with TRBJ1-1; D is undetermined. Trimming took 2 bases from V and 1 from J, leaving 8 bases between them. The CDR3 sequence is 14 residues long. Germline V gene sequence: CDR1 KGHSH, CDR2 LQKENI. CDR3 region: CASSPSPRNTEAFF. CDR3 coding DNA: TGTGCCAGCTCACCATCCCCTAGGAACACTGAAGCTTTCTTT.

This clone appeared a few times. The V call is TRBV3-1 (or the pseudogene TRBV3-2), the J call TRBJ1-2; D perhaps matches TRBD1 (5 bases). Trimming shortened V by 5 bases and J by 8 bases, and 18 bases separated the two germline ends. Looked up from germline, CDR1 is LGHDT and CDR2 is YNNKEL (reference sequence). CDR3 length: 14 residues. CDR3 bases: TGTGCCAGCAGCGGGGATGGGGGGATGGTGGGCTACACCTTC. It encodes CASSGDGGMVGYTF.

The V gene is TRBV12-3 or TRBV12-4, the J gene TRBJ2-1; D is tentatively TRBD1 or TRBD2 (5 bases each). The CDR3 loop spans 12 amino acids. Deletions cut 6 bases from V and 6 bases from J, with 9 bases between. Here the CDR3 reads CASSPGANEQFF. In DNA, the CDR3 is TGTGCCAGCAGCCCCGGGGCCAATGAGCAGTTCTTC.

V is TRBV30 and J is TRBJ2-1; 16 bases agree with TRBD2. Germline trimming cut 0 bases from V and 0 bases from J; bases unmatched to any gene: 11. The CDR3 spans 21 residues. Germline loops: CDR1 GTSNPN, CDR2 SVGIG (reference sequence). The chain's CDR3 is CAWSVSAPGLAGGSSYNEQFF. CDR3 in DNA: TGTGCCTGGAGTGTGTCCGCCCCGGGACTAGCGGGAGGGAGCTCCTACAATGAGCAGTTCTTC.

This chain uses TRBV7-2 with TRBJ1-5; D remains ambiguous. The V and J ends lost 8 bases and 4 bases respectively, with 12 bases between them. The CDR3 consists of 13 residues. CDR1 and CDR2 from the germline V gene are SGHTA and FQGNSA. CDR3: CASGFRVNQPQHF. As DNA, the CDR3 is TGTGCCAGCGGATTTAGGGTTAATCAGCCCCAGCATTTT.

Only a few counts were recorded for this clone. The V call is TRBV5-4, the J call TRBJ1-1; maybe TRBD1 (6 bases). The germline CDR1 and CDR2 sequences are SGHNT and YYREEE (reference sequence). The CDR3 runs 17 residues. The germline V and J ends were trimmed by 2 bases and 5 bases, with 22 bases remaining between them. Here the CDR3 DNA reads TGTGCCAGCAGCTTCACGGGGGACACCCATCCGATAACTGAAGCTTTCTTT. It encodes CASSFTGDTHPITEAFF.

The chain uses TRBV11-2 and TRBJ1-5; D not resolved. In germline, CDR1 is SGHAT, CDR2 FQNNGV. The CDR3 is 13 amino acids. The ends were cut back, 0 bases at V and 3 bases at J, with 3 bases in the middle. CDR3 in DNA: TGTGCCAGCAGCTTAGAAGCCAATCAGCCCCAGCATTTT. Residues: CASSLEANQPQHF.

The rearrangement joins TRBV7-6 to TRBJ2-3; 11 nucleotides line up with TRBD2. Per the germline V gene, CDR1 is SGHVS and CDR2 is FNYEAQ. There are 16 residues in the CDR3. With V trimmed by 3 bases and J by 4 bases, 6 bases remained unmatched. This chain's CDR3 is CASSFASGRRADTQYF. Written as DNA, the CDR3 is TGTGCCAGCAGCTTTGCTAGCGGGAGGAGGGCAGATACGCAGTATTTT.

The rearrangement links TRBV29-1 to TRBJ1-1, with 9 positions matching TRBD1. Trimming at V came to 6 bases and at J to 4 bases, leaving 9 bases not matched to a gene. CDR3 length: 14 amino acids. Germline V CDR1 and CDR2: SQVTM, ANQGSEA. The CDR3 DNA sequence: TGCAGCGTCAAAACCGGGACAGGGACCACTGAAGCTTTCTTT. It translates to CSVKTGTGTTEAFF.

The V and J genes are TRBV6-2 or TRBV6-3 and TRBJ1-5; D uncertain. The CDR3 is 17 residues long. V was cut by 2 bases and J by 3 bases, with 17 bases left in between. The germline CDR1 and CDR2 sequences are MNHEY and SVGEGT. This CDR3 reads CASSYLARIRANQPQHF. CDR3 in DNA: TGTGCCAGCAGTTACCTGGCCAGGATCCGGGCCAATCAGCCCCAGCATTTT.

The V call is TRBV28, the J call TRBJ2-5, with D unclear. The CDR3 loop spans 13 amino acids. Germline loops: CDR1 MDHEN, CDR2 SYDVKM. The V end was cut by 5 bases, the J end by 5 bases, with 12 bases between. The CDR3 region is CASSRRVRETQYF. CDR3 in DNA: TGTGCCAGCAGTCGTCGCGTGAGGGAGACCCAGTACTTC.

The chain joins TRBV14 to TRBJ2-7; D is perhaps TRBD1 (6 bases). The V end was cut by 3 bases, the J end by 6 bases, with 15 bases between. The CDR3 length is 14 residues. Germline V CDR1 and CDR2: SGHDN, FVKESK. The CDR3 region is CASSQMAGVGEQYF. CDR3 DNA: TGTGCCAGCAGCCAGATGGCAGGGGTGGGCGAGCAGTACTTC.

This chain links TRBV15 with TRBJ2-2; no firm D call. Germline CDR1 is LNHNV and CDR2 is YYDKDF (reference sequence). V was pared by 0 bases and J by 6 bases, with 8 bases between. The CDR3 runs 14 residues. CDR3 sequence (DNA): TGTGCCACCAGCAGAGATCGTGGGGCCGGGGAGCTGTTTTTT. Translating gives CATSRDRGAGELFF.

This clone was observed once. The CDR3 DNA sequence: TGTGCCAGCAGTCCCTGGGCCCCTGAAGAGACCCAGTACTTC. Its protein product is CASSPWAPEETQYF. The chain is built from TRBV25-1 and TRBJ2-5; D is undetermined. CDR1 and CDR2 (germline): MGHDK, SYGVNS. This CDR3 is 14 amino acids long. The ends were cut back, 5 bases at V and 3 bases at J, with 13 bases in the middle.

V and J are TRBV4-2 and TRBJ1-6; D may be TRBD1 (5 bases). The CDR3 is made up of 15 amino acids. Germline V gene sequence: CDR1 LGHNA, CDR2 YNFKEQ. V lost 1 base and J 10 bases, leaving 14 bases between the germline ends. The CDR3 DNA sequence: TGTGCCAGCAGCCAAGGGGGGGGGTCGGGATCACCCCTCCACTTT. It translates to CASSQGGGSGSPLHF.

The chain couples TRBV7-9 to TRBJ1-5, with unresolved D. This CDR3 spans 16 amino acids. V was pared by 0 bases and J by 2 bases, with 11 bases between. The V gene's germline CDR1 is SEHNR and CDR2 FQNEAQ (reference sequence). In DNA, the CDR3 is TGTGCCAGCAGCTTAGCAACCGGGCAAGGCAATCAGCCCCAGCATTTT. Protein sequence: CASSLATGQGNQPQHF. Variable domain in full (rest from reference TRBV7-9 and TRBJ1-5): DTGVSQNPRHKITKRGQNVTFRCDPISEHNRLYWYRQTLGQGPEFLTYFQNEAQLEKSRLLSDRFSAERPKGSFSTLEIQRTEQGDSAMYLCASSLATGQGNQPQHFGDGTRLSIL.